The 17 T cell receptor beta chains below come from one sample, sequenced in a study of T cells after posttransplantation cyclophosphamide. Some clones are missing from TCRdb's copy, which holds only in-frame ones; the method was immunoSEQ multiplex PCR. Of approximately 17,000 clones listed, roughly nine tenths are singletons. Busulfan-fludarabine conditioning, marrow transplant, and cyclophosphamide on days +3 and +4 were administered. Here the sequenced sample was CD4+ T cells sorted from blood, taken after allogeneic stem cell transplant with posttransplant cyclophosphamide. These receptors were obtained from a male patient aged 55 to 70 who received an allogeneic stem cell transplant from a related donor and was CMV-positive. The graft donor may have given rise to some T cells.

The chain recombines TRBV18 with TRBJ2-5, with D possibly matching TRBD1 (6 bases). Germline lookup yields CDR1 KGHSH and CDR2 LQKENI. V gave up 0 bases and J gave up 2 bases, with 10 bases separating them. The CDR3 loop spans 15 amino acids. The CDR3 region is CASSPPQGRQETQYF. The CDR3 nucleotides are TGTGCCAGCTCACCACCACAGGGCAGGCAAGAGACCCAGTACTTC.

The chain links TRBV5-1 to TRBJ1-2; D is ambiguous. This CDR3 region has 14 residues. Trimming shortened V by 0 bases and J by 5 bases, and 11 bases separated the two germline ends. The germline V gene has CDR1 SGHRS and CDR2 YFSETQ. CDR3 coding DNA: TGCGCCAGCAGCTTGGACGGGAATTTGTATGGCTACACCTTC. Its protein product is CASSLDGNLYGYTF.

The J gene is TRBJ2-3, the V gene TRBV5-1, with 10 bases identical to TRBD2. Losses at the gene ends were 7 bases for V and 2 bases for J; bases not matched to a gene: 10. The CDR3 runs to 16 residues. Per germline, CDR1 SGHRS and CDR2 YFSETQ. For the CDR3, the DNA is TGCGCCAGCGAGGACGGACTAGCGGCGTTCACAGATACGCAGTATTTT. Protein: CASEDGLAAFTDTQYF.

The J gene is TRBJ2-1, the V gene TRBV6-5; 8 bases align to TRBD2. V trimming: 6 bases; J trimming: 7 bases; junction bases outside the gene matches: 5. The CDR3 is 13 residues long. Germline CDR1 MNHEY, CDR2 SVGAGI. Here the CDR3 DNA reads TGTGCCAGCAGCGGACTAGCAGGGAATGAGCAGTTCTTC. Translation gives CASSGLAGNEQFF.

The gene calls are TRBV7-8 and TRBJ1-3; D not certain. Trimming took off 1 base at V and 0 bases at J, with 13 bases between the two ends. Germline CDR1 SGHVS, CDR2 FQNEAQ. The CDR3 runs 17 residues. For the CDR3, the DNA is TGTGCCAGCAGCTTAGAATGGGTGACAAGCTCTGGAAACACCATATATTTT. The encoded protein is CASSLEWVTSSGNTIYF. Full variable domain (rest looked up from reference TRBV7-8 and TRBJ1-3): GAGVSQSPRYKVAKRGQDVALRCDPISGHVSLFWYQQALGQGPEFLTYFQNEAQLDKSGLPSDRFFAERPEGSVSTLKIQRTQQEDSAVYLCASSLEWVTSSGNTIYFGEGSWLTVV.

CDR3 region: CASSSLQGVNEQYF. The DNA of the CDR3 is TGCGCCAGCAGCAGCCTCCAGGGTGTCAACGAGCAGTACTTC. The chain carries TRBV5-1 and TRBJ2-7; D may be TRBD1 (5 bases). This CDR3 is 14 amino acids long. The V end lost 4 bases, the J end lost 5 bases, and 16 bases lay between the germline ends. Germline values: CDR1 SGHRS, CDR2 YFSETQ.

The gene calls are TRBV19 and TRBJ1-1, with TRBD1 as a possible D gene (5 bases). Deletions cut 6 bases from V and 6 bases from J, with 14 bases between. CDR1 is LNHDA, CDR2 SQIVND, per germline (reference sequence). This CDR3 contains 13 residues. CDR3 nucleotide sequence: TGTGCCAGTAGAGGGGTGACGACTCCTGAAGCTTTCTTT. It is translated as CASRGVTTPEAFF.

This sequence joins TRBV14 and TRBJ2-1; 12 nucleotides align to TRBD2. V lost 2 bases and J lost 7; bases outside the gene matches: 9. The CDR3 spans 17 residues. Germline values: CDR1 SGHDN, CDR2 FVKESK. DNA of the CDR3: TGTGCCAGCAGCCAATTCCTGACTAGCGGGGGAGGGAATGAGCAGTTCTTC. As protein: CASSQFLTSGGGNEQFF.

V is TRBV11-3 and J is TRBJ2-2; D is possibly TRBD1 (8 bases). Between the trimmed V and J ends, which lost 5 bases and 1 base, there was a span of 11 bases. This CDR3 has 15 amino acids. Germline V lookup: CDR1 SGHNT, CDR2 YENEEA. In nucleotides, the CDR3 is TGTGCCAGCAGCAACAGGGGGGGGAACACCGGGGAGCTGTTTTTT. It translates to CASSNRGGNTGELFF.

J is TRBJ2-3 and V is TRBV5-1, with no clear D. The germline V gene has CDR1 SGHRS and CDR2 YFSETQ. The CDR3 is 15 residues long. V lost 4 bases and J 2 bases, leaving 14 bases between the germline ends. The CDR3 region has the DNA TGCGCCAGCAGCCAGATCGACTCTTACACAGATACGCAGTATTTT. Amino acids: CASSQIDSYTDTQYF.

The V gene is TRBV5-4, the J gene TRBJ1-3, with 7 positions matching TRBD1. This CDR3 has 16 residues. Germline values: CDR1 SGHNT, CDR2 YYREEE (reference sequence). V was clipped by 2 bases and J by 4 bases; unmatched bases: 9. CDR3 region: CASSFHRGGFGNTIYF. The CDR3, as DNA: TGTGCCAGCAGCTTTCACAGGGGTGGTTTCGGAAACACCATATATTTT.

The chain employs TRBV29-1 and TRBJ2-7, with 10 bases identical to TRBD1. Germline lookup yields CDR1 SQVTM and CDR2 ANQGSEA. The CDR3 sequence is 20 residues long. V lost 6 bases to trimming and J lost 0 bases; unmatched junction nucleotides: 23. CDR3 nucleotide sequence: TGCAGCGTGAGCCCTACCAGTCCGGGACAGGGGCCCGTAAGCTCCTACGAGCAGTACTTC. It yields the protein CSVSPTSPGQGPVSSYEQYF.

The chain employs TRBV14 and TRBJ2-1; a possible D gene is TRBD2 (6 bases). Germline V CDR1 and CDR2: SGHDN, FVKESK. The V gene lost 0 bases and the J gene lost 7 bases, with 31 bases spanning the gap. The CDR3 has 21 residues. In DNA, the CDR3 is TGTGCCAGCAGCCAAGATCGGGGGTTGAGGGGAAGGTTGTTCTTGCGGAATGAGCAGTTCTTC. Residues: CASSQDRGLRGRLFLRNEQFF.

V gene TRBV2 combines with J gene TRBJ1-6; maybe TRBD1 (6 bases). V gave up 5 bases and J gave up 10 bases, with 18 bases separating them. The CDR3 contains 15 residues. From germline, CDR1 is SNHLY and CDR2 FYNNEI. CDR3 in amino acids: CASSLRPGQASPLHF. CDR3 DNA: TGTGCCAGCAGTTTAAGACCGGGACAAGCATCACCCCTCCACTTT.

The rearrangement links TRBV7-2 to TRBJ2-3; TRBD2 agrees at 10 bases. Looked up from germline, CDR1 is SGHTA and CDR2 is FQGNSA. The CDR3 sequence is 16 residues long. The J segment lost 0 bases and the V segment lost 1 base, leaving 1 base of the junction unmatched. CDR3 sequence: CASSLVAGGSTDTQYF. CDR3 nucleotide sequence: TGTGCCAGCAGCTTAGTAGCGGGGGGTAGCACAGATACGCAGTATTTT. The entire variable domain, with the rest obtained from reference TRBV7-2 and TRBJ2-3, is as follows: GAGVSQSPSNKVTEKGKDVELRCDPISGHTALYWYRQSLGQGLEFLIYFQGNSAPDKSGLPSDRFSAERTGGSVSTLTIQRTQQEDSAVYLCASSLVAGGSTDTQYFGPGTRLTVL.

The chain employs TRBV25-1 and TRBJ2-6; D remains ambiguous. Germline loops: CDR1 MGHDK, CDR2 SYGVNS. There are 13 residues in the CDR3. Trimming stripped 8 bases from V and 1 base from J, with 6 bases between. This chain's CDR3 is CASLLSGANVLTF. For the CDR3, the DNA is TGTGCCAGCCTTTTATCTGGGGCCAACGTCCTGACTTTC.

The V and J genes are TRBV7-6 and TRBJ2-5, with TRBD1 identical over 11 bases. Per germline, CDR1 SGHVS and CDR2 FNYEAQ. The CDR3 length is 16 residues. V shed 1 base, J shed 1 base, and the junction held 2 bases outside the gene matches. The CDR3 loop reads CASSLGTGGLQETQYF. DNA of the CDR3: TGTGCCAGCAGCTTAGGGACAGGGGGCCTCCAAGAGACCCAGTACTTC.